This T cell receptor beta chain was sequenced during a study of glioma-infiltrating T cells. CDR1 MRHNA and CDR2 SNTAGT come from the germline V gene. This CDR3 contains 14 residues. With 8 bases clipped from V and 6 bases from J, the junction kept 10 bases outside the gene matches. This clonotype has just a few counts. Its antigen remains unknown. The study, taken as a whole, reports: Above-expected tissue-blood divergence occurred in all gliomas, most in low-grade ones.

TCR alpha and beta CDR3 regions were amplified from RNA using iRepertoire nested multiplex PCR. TCRdb ran MiXCR on the multiplex PCR reads and lists one entry per CDR3 protein. The sample has 90,000 to 110,000 distinct CDR3 sequences, less than 30% seen once. Sequenced sample: glioma tissue, nonneoplastic brain tissue, or PBMCs (not recorded which). The clonotype was recovered from a human donor with low-grade glioma or glioblastoma, undergoing nonglioma brain surgery, or in good health (not recorded which). The chain has TRBV6-4 and TRBJ1-1; 9 nucleotides align to TRBD1. The CDR3 region has the DNA TGTGCCAGCGCCCTGTCCGGGACAGGGTCTGAAGCTTTCTTT. Protein product: CASALSGTGSEAFF.